This TCR beta chain was recovered during a study of blood T cell repertoires in COVID-19. Concerning this clone: Additional DNA sequences in this sample encode the identical CDR3.

V was pared by 5 bases and J by 6 bases, with 11 bases between. Per the germline V gene, CDR1 is SNHLY and CDR2 is FYNNEI. The CDR3 length is 13 residues. The assay was immunoSEQ multiplex PCR, and TCRdb's table has in-frame clones only and misses some. The table has 110,000 or so clones, 70% to 90% seen once. Sequenced material: peripheral blood. This sequence joins TRBV2 and TRBJ1-5; perhaps TRBD1 as D (5 bases). The origin of this receptor is a woman in her seventies who had recovered from COVID-19. The CDR3 is CASSPGGGQPQHF. Here the CDR3 DNA reads TGTGCCAGCAGTCCCGGGGGTGGTCAGCCCCAGCATTTT. Full variable domain (remainder filled in from reference TRBV2 and TRBJ1-5): EPEVTQTPSHQVTQMGQEVILRCVPISNHLYFYWYRQILGQKVEFLVSFYNNEISEKSEIFDDQFSVERPDGSNFTLKIRSTKLEDSAMYFCASSPGGGQPQHFGDGTRLSIL.